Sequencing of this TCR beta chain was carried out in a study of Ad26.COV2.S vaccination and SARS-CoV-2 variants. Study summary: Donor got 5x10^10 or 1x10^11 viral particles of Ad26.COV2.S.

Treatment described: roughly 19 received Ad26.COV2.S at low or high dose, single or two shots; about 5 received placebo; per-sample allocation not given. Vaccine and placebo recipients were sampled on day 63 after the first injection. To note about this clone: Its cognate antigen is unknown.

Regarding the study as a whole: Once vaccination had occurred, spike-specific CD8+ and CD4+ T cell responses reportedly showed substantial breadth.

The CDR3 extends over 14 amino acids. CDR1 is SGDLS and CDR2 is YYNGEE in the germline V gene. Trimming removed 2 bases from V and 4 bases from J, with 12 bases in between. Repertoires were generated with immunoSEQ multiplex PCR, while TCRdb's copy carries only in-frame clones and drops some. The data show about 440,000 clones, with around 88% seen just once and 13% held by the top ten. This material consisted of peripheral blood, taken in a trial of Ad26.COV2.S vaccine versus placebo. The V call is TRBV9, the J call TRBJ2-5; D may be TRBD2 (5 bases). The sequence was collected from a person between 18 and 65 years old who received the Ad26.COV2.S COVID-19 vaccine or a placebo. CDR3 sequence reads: CASSVGQSGETQYF. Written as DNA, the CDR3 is TGTGCCAGCAGCGTTGGCCAGAGCGGAGAGACCCAGTACTTC.